These 26 T cell receptor beta chains were sequenced from one sample in a study of metastatic and nonmetastatic thyroid tumors. Thyroid surgery took place with no prior treatment in any patient. From the PCR reads, TCRdb re-called clones with MiXCR. The sample contains 53,000 or so clones, 20% to 25% of which appear only once. Sequenced sample: blood. The origin of the receptors is a female donor with papillary thyroid cancer or a benign thyroid nodule (not recorded which). Some clones in this sample may be carry-over from other donors' samples.

This clone was detected many times. This sequence joins TRBV18 and TRBJ2-7; possibly TRBD2 for D (5 bases). The CDR3 has 13 residues. Trimming removed 3 bases from V and 3 bases from J, with 9 bases in between. Germline V CDR1 and CDR2: KGHSH, LQKENI. CDR3 DNA sequence: TGTGCCAGCTCACCGGACTTAATCTACGAGCAGTACTTC. This sequence encodes CASSPDLIYEQYF.

About this clone itself: The germline gene is not matched at one end of the junction; a read error may be the cause. The gene calls are TRBV20-1 and TRBJ2-5; D is ambiguous. The CDR3 consists of 11 residues. Germline values: CDR1 DFQATT, CDR2 SNEGSKA (reference sequence). CDR3 DNA: TGCAGTCCGACCAGACAAGAGACCAAGTACTTC. This sequence encodes CSPTRQETKYF.

This clone has a handful of counts. The rearrangement uses TRBV15 and TRBJ2-6; no definite D call. The V end lost 5 bases, the J end lost 7 bases, and 9 bases lay between the germline ends. The germline CDR1 and CDR2 sequences are LNHNV and YYDKDF (reference sequence). This CDR3 comprises 13 residues. The chain's CDR3 is CATSPGCANVLTF. DNA for the CDR3: TGTGCCACCAGCCCGGGCTGTGCCAACGTCCTGACTTTC.

The chain recombines TRBV20-1 with TRBJ2-1, with D possibly being TRBD2 (5 bases). The V gene's germline CDR1 is DFQATT and CDR2 SNEGSKA (reference sequence). The V and J ends lost 5 bases and 10 bases respectively, with 24 bases between them. This CDR3 contains 15 residues. CDR3 bases: TGCAGTGCTTCCAAGCGGAGTCTCGATTCCTGGGAGCAGTTCTTC. Protein sequence: CSASKRSLDSWEQFF.

Many counts were recorded for this clone. The rearrangement joins TRBV11-2 to TRBJ1-3; a weak D match, TRBD1 (5 bases). V was trimmed by 0 bases and J by 2 bases, leaving 8 bases between them. Per the germline V gene, CDR1 is SGHAT and CDR2 is FQNNGV. The CDR3 has 15 amino acids. The DNA for the CDR3 is TGTGCCAGCAGCTTAGATCTGGGACCTGGAAACACCATATATTTT. It yields the protein CASSLDLGPGNTIYF.

The chain joins TRBV5-6 to TRBJ2-6; possible D gene TRBD1, 5 bases. The CDR3 extends over 17 amino acids. V shed 1 base and J shed 0 bases, with 11 bases lying between them. CDR1 and CDR2 from the germline V gene are SGHDT and YYEEEE. The CDR3 region is CASSLYRTRSGANVLTF. The CDR3 coding sequence is TGTGCCAGCAGCTTGTATAGGACACGCTCTGGGGCCAACGTCCTGACTTTC.

Ten or more counts support this clone. This chain connects TRBV5-6 to TRBJ2-7; D is unclear. Trimming pared 1 base from V and 5 bases from J, leaving 7 bases between. Germline V gene data show CDR1 as SGHDT and CDR2 as YYEEEE. This CDR3 has 12 amino acids. The CDR3 DNA reads as TGTGCCAGCAGCTTGATACCCCACGAGCAGTACTTC. It yields the protein CASSLIPHEQYF.

Notes on this clone: The junction departs from germline at one end; a sequencing error may be responsible. This chain connects TRBV6-1 to TRBJ2-6; D is ambiguous. Germline-derived CDR1 and CDR2 are MNHNS and SASEGT. The CDR3 consists of 17 residues. The CDR3 spells CASSEAAQWLGSNVLTF. The CDR3, as DNA: TGTGCCAGCAGTGAAGCGGCACAGTGGCTTGGGTCCAACGTCCTGACTTTC.

As for this clone: Being one base from a much bigger clone, this may be a read error. The chain joins TRBV29-1 to TRBJ1-1; D remains unclear. Germline V gives CDR1 SQVTM, CDR2 ANQGSEA. The CDR3 runs to 10 residues. The CDR3 DNA reads as TGCAGCGTTGGAAGAGATGAATCTTTCTTT. This translates into CSVGRDESFF. Looking up the rest from reference TRBV29-1 and TRBJ1-1 gives the full variable domain: SAVISQKPSRDICQRGTSLTIQCQVDSQVTMMFWYRQQPGQSLTLIATANQGSEATYESGFVIDKFPISRPNLTFSTLTVSNMSPEDSSIYLCSVGRDESFFGQGTRLTVV.

Turning to this clone: Compared with germline, one end of the junction differs, possibly owing to a read error. In DNA, the CDR3 is TGTGACAGCAGTTTAGCGGACAGAGAGCAGTTCTTC. Translation: CDSSLADREQFF. The gene calls are TRBV27 and TRBJ2-1; D might be TRBD1 or TRBD2, each matching 6 bases. The CDR3 loop spans 12 amino acids. The V gene's germline CDR1 is MNHEY and CDR2 SMNVEV (reference sequence).

This clone was observed at least ten times. The CDR3 nucleotides read TGTGCCAGCAGCACTCTACAGGGTGACATTCAGTACTTC. Its translation: CASSTLQGDIQYF. The V and J genes are TRBV7-3 and TRBJ2-4; tentatively, D is TRBD1 (6 bases). Germline CDR1 and CDR2: SGHTA and FQGTGA. The length of the CDR3 is 13 residues. V was shortened by 5 bases and J by 8 bases, with 13 bases between the two germline ends.

The sample holds many counts of this clone. This rearrangement joins TRBV27 to TRBJ2-5; D might be TRBD2 (6 bases). Germline CDR1 is MNHEY and CDR2 is SMNVEV (reference sequence). V lost 5 bases and J 0 bases, leaving 19 bases between the germline ends. This CDR3 contains 17 residues. The CDR3 protein is CASSKTSGLTYQETQYF. DNA of the CDR3: TGTGCCAGCAGTAAAACCTCGGGACTTACGTACCAAGAGACCCAGTACTTC.

This clone was counted many times. The chain uses TRBV27 and TRBJ2-7; a weak D match, TRBD1 (6 bases). The V and J ends lost 2 bases and 2 bases respectively, with 7 bases between them. This CDR3 is 13 amino acids long. CDR1 and CDR2 (germline): MNHEY, SMNVEV (reference sequence). The CDR3 DNA sequence: TGTGCCAGCAGTTTAGCAGGGGCCTACGAGCAGTACTTC. Protein: CASSLAGAYEQYF.

The chain carries TRBV25-1 and TRBJ2-7, with D possibly matching TRBD1 (6 bases). CDR1 and CDR2 from the germline V gene are MGHDK and SYGVNS. This CDR3 is 17 amino acids long. V was trimmed by 6 bases and J by 1 base, leaving 22 bases between them. DNA for the CDR3: TGTGCCAGCAGGGCCGATTGGGGCAGGGGTCAATCCTACGAGCAGTACTTC. Protein: CASRADWGRGQSYEQYF.

This clone has a count of ten or more. The chain joins TRBV30 to TRBJ1-4; perhaps TRBD1 as D (5 bases). Trimming cost V 1 base and J 8 bases, with 11 bases left between them. Germline assignment: CDR1 GTSNPN and CDR2 SVGIG (reference sequence). The CDR3 spans 13 residues. CDR3 sequence: CAWSGGTREKLFF. In DNA form, the CDR3 reads TGTGCCTGGAGTGGGGGCACGCGAGAAAAACTGTTTTTT.

This clone came up many times. CDR3 coding DNA: TGTGCCAGCACCTCGGCAGGAGCGAGCAATGAGCAGTTCTTC. Translated: CASTSAGASNEQFF. The rearrangement joins TRBV2 to TRBJ2-1; D is undetermined. The CDR3 has 14 amino acids. V lost 7 bases and J lost 6, with 16 bases in between. CDR1 and CDR2 (germline): SNHLY, FYNNEI.

V usage is TRBV20-1 and J usage is TRBJ2-1; TRBD2 is a possible D gene (5 bases). V was shortened by 3 bases and J by 6 bases, with 9 bases between the two germline ends. The CDR3 runs 12 residues. Germline V lookup: CDR1 DFQATT, CDR2 SNEGSKA (reference sequence). CDR3 bases: TGCAGTGCTAGCGGGATTGGCAATGAGCAGTTCTTC. It is translated as CSASGIGNEQFF.

This clone showed up many times. The J gene is TRBJ2-3, the V gene TRBV6-1; 8 bases fit TRBD1. Germline-derived CDR1 and CDR2 are MNHNS and SASEGT. The CDR3 length is 15 residues. Unmatched junction bases numbered 6, after V lost 5 bases and J lost 2 bases. CDR3 amino acids: CASSRGDRNTDTQYF. The CDR3 DNA sequence: TGTGCCAGCAGTAGGGGGGACAGGAACACAGATACGCAGTATTTT.

This clone was counted once. This is likely a read error, given that the CDR3 carries no conserved phenylalanine or tryptophan at its end. V is TRBV20-1 and J is TRBJ2-1; 12 bases align to TRBD2. The germline gives CDR1 DFQATT, CDR2 SNEGSKA (reference sequence). This CDR3 has 14 amino acids. J was trimmed by 9 bases and V by 4 bases; bases with no gene match: 7. The CDR3 DNA reads as TGCAGTGCTATGCCGGGACTAGCGGGTGGTGAGCAGTTCTGC. This encodes CSAMPGLAGGEQFC.

In this sample, this clone turned up many times. Other DNA sequences in the same sample also yield this CDR3. CDR3 DNA sequence: TGTGCCACCAGCCCGGGGGACAACAAAGACTACGAGCAGTACTTC. Translating gives CATSPGDNKDYEQYF. This chain uses TRBV24-1 with TRBJ2-7; either TRBD1 or TRBD2 may fit D (6 bases each). V gave up 7 bases and J gave up 3 bases, with 18 bases separating them. Germline V CDR1 and CDR2: KGHDR, SFDVKD. The CDR3 runs to 15 residues.

With regard to this clone: This may be a read error: a much more frequent sequence differs by one nucleotide. The chain links TRBV19 to TRBJ1-4; unclear D gene. The CDR3 consists of 12 residues. V was shortened by 11 bases and J by 7 bases, with 14 bases between the two germline ends. CDR1 is LNHDA and CDR2 is SQIVND in the germline V gene (reference sequence). In nucleotides, the CDR3 is TGTGCCGGTTTCGGGATAGGTGAAAAACTGTTTTTT. Its protein is CAGFGIGEKLFF. The whole variable domain, remainder taken from reference TRBV19 and TRBJ1-4, is DGGITQSPKYLFRKEGQNVTLSCEQNLNHDAMYWYRQDPGQGLRLIYYSQIVNDFQKGDIAEGYSVSREKKESFPLTVTSAQKNPTAFYLCAGFGIGEKLFFGSGTQLSVL.

This clone was observed at least ten times. The rearrangement links TRBV6-1 to TRBJ1-4; D perhaps matches TRBD1 (5 bases). The V end lost 4 bases, the J end lost 5 bases, and 8 bases lay between the germline ends. CDR1 is MNHNS and CDR2 is SASEGT in the germline V gene. The CDR3 totals 13 residues. The CDR3 reads CASSGQGNEKLFF. The CDR3 DNA reads as TGTGCCAGCAGTGGGCAGGGAAATGAAAAACTGTTTTTT.

This clone was counted ten times or more. The V gene is TRBV19, the J gene TRBJ2-3; D is possibly TRBD2 (6 bases). V was cut by 7 bases and J by 4 bases, with 15 bases left in between. CDR1 and CDR2 (germline): LNHDA, SQIVND (reference sequence). The CDR3 runs 14 residues. The CDR3 is CASKDGRRADTQYF. The CDR3 coding sequence is TGTGCCAGTAAGGATGGGCGGAGGGCAGATACGCAGTATTTT.

Regarding this clone: Possible read error: a much larger clone is one base away. Other nucleotide sequences in the sample specify the same CDR3. The chain combines TRBV29-1 with TRBJ1-4, with 11 positions matching TRBD1. The CDR3 consists of 13 residues. Per the germline V gene, CDR1 is SQVTM and CDR2 is ANQGSEA. CDR3 residues: CSGGTGGSEKLFF. Here the CDR3 DNA reads TGCAGCGGCGGGACAGGGGGTAGTGAAAAACTGTTTTTC.

This clone was detected once. The chain employs TRBV20-1 and TRBJ2-3; possibly TRBD1 for D (7 bases). Germline CDR1 and CDR2: DFQATT and SNEGSKA (reference sequence). CDR3 length equals 15 residues. V lost 2 bases, J lost 4 bases, and 16 bases lay in between. CDR3: CSARYSQGRSDTQYF. DNA for the CDR3: TGCAGTGCTAGATATTCACAGGGGAGGTCAGATACGCAGTATTTT.

This clone was counted only a few times. It may be a read error: a sequence one base away is much more abundant. The chain recombines TRBV12-5 with TRBJ1-2; no definite D call. V was cut by 2 bases and J by 10 bases, with 11 bases left in between. The V gene's germline CDR1 is LGHNT and CDR2 FRNRAP. This CDR3 is built from 12 residues. CDR3 region: CASGLSQTFYTF. In nucleotides, the CDR3 is TGTGCTAGTGGTTTGTCACAAACATTCTACACCTTC.